Below, one T cell receptor (beta chain) is given with its context. The repertoire was sequenced with immunoSEQ multiplex PCR; TCRdb's copy has only in-frame clones and lacks some. The table has around 81,000 clones, nearly 85% seen once. The sample is drawn from a study of T cell responses to AZD1222 COVID-19 vaccine. Across the study: The study pooled second doses at about 4 or about 12 weeks.

Germline-derived CDR1 and CDR2 are MDHEN and SYDVKM. The CDR3 is made up of 14 amino acids. Unmatched junction bases numbered 8, after V lost 6 bases and J lost 8 bases. This specimen consisted of peripheral blood, obtained on day 0 of AZD1222 vaccination. This chain links TRBV28 with TRBJ1-4; 8 nucleotides agree with TRBD1. This clonotype was obtained from an adult in good health. The CDR3 bases are TGTGCCAGCAGAAACGACAGGGGAGGCGAAAAACTGTTTTTT. Its protein product is CASRNDRGGEKLFF.